This passage covers 21 T cell receptor beta chains from one sample sequenced in a study of blood T cell repertoires in COVID-19. Some clones are missing from TCRdb's copy, which holds only in-frame ones; the method was immunoSEQ multiplex PCR. The sample records 250,000 to 300,000 clones, 88% being singletons. The sample taken for sequencing was PBMCs or T cells enriched from blood (not recorded which). The receptor set was obtained from a woman younger than 45 who had recovered from COVID-19.

This clone has just one count. The rearrangement uses TRBV3-1 (or the pseudogene TRBV3-2) and TRBJ1-2; D ambiguous. The CDR3 consists of 12 residues. Trimming removed 6 bases at V and 5 bases at J, with 10 bases between. Per the germline V gene, CDR1 is LGHDT and CDR2 is YNNKEL (reference sequence). The CDR3 region is CASSRNPYGYTF. CDR3 nucleotides: TGTGCCAGCAGTCGTAATCCTTATGGCTACACCTTC.

The rearrangement links TRBV28 to TRBJ2-1, with 7 bases identical to TRBD1. The V gene's germline CDR1 is MDHEN and CDR2 SYDVKM. V was clipped by 2 bases and J by 3 bases; unmatched bases: 4. This CDR3 is 15 amino acids long. CDR3 protein: CASSLAGTVYNEQFF. DNA for the CDR3: TGTGCCAGCAGTTTAGCCGGGACAGTCTACAATGAGCAGTTCTTC.

This rearrangement joins TRBV6-1 to TRBJ2-3; 9 bases map to TRBD2. After removal of 2 bases from V and 4 bases from J, the junction contained 7 bases not matched to a gene. CDR3 length equals 16 residues. Germline V gives CDR1 MNHNS, CDR2 SASEGT. CDR3 nucleotide sequence: TGTGCCAGCAGTGAACTCAGCGGGGGGCCCCCAGATACGCAGTATTTT. Its translation: CASSELSGGPPDTQYF.

V usage is TRBV4-3 and J usage is TRBJ2-2; TRBD1 agrees at 7 bases. CDR3 size: 14 residues. Trimming cost V 4 bases and J 5 bases; bases outside gene matches: 4. From germline, CDR1 is LGHNA and CDR2 YSLEER. The CDR3 here is CASSLTGNTGELFF. CDR3 nucleotide sequence: TGCGCCAGCAGCCTGACAGGGAATACCGGGGAGCTGTTTTTT.

About this clone itself: The same CDR3 can be traced to other DNA sequences in this sample. The CDR3 region is CASSLRDEQYF. The CDR3 DNA reads TGCGCCAGCAGCCTCCGGGACGAGCAGTACTTC. This chain connects TRBV5-1 to TRBJ2-7; no clear D gene. The CDR3 has 11 residues. Trimming took off 4 bases at V and 5 bases at J, with 7 bases between the two ends. Germline assignment: CDR1 SGHRS and CDR2 YFSETQ.

V usage is TRBV13 and J usage is TRBJ2-7; possibly TRBD2 for D (6 bases). The CDR3 is 15 amino acids. Germline V gene data show CDR1 as PRHDT and CDR2 as FYEKMQ (reference sequence). Trimming left V 3 bases short and J 2 bases short, with 14 bases between. The CDR3 DNA reads as TGTGCCAGCAGCTTTCGCGGGAAGTCACCCTACGAGCAGTACTTC. It codes for CASSFRGKSPYEQYF. The full variable domain, its missing parts supplied by reference TRBV13 and TRBJ2-7, is AAGVIQSPRHLIKEKRETATLKCYPIPRHDTVYWYQQGPGQDPQFLISFYEKMQSDKGSIPDRFSAQQFSDYHSELNMSSLELGDSALYFCASSFRGKSPYEQYFGPGTRLTVT.

The J gene is TRBJ1-4, the V gene TRBV28, with D possibly TRBD1 on 6 matching bases. V dropped 3 bases and J dropped 8 bases, with 16 bases sitting between them. The CDR3 runs 15 residues. CDR1 is MDHEN and CDR2 is SYDVKM in the germline V gene. The CDR3 bases are TGTGCCAGCAGTTTGGGGGGGCAAACAGTCGAAAAACTGTTTTTT. Its translation is CASSLGGQTVEKLFF.

The chain employs TRBV9 and TRBJ2-5; D is perhaps TRBD1 (5 bases). The CDR3 covers 14 residues. CDR1 and CDR2 (germline): SGDLS, YYNGEE. V lost 3 bases, J lost 7 bases, and 16 bases lay in between. The CDR3 loop reads CASSAMGLGGTQYF. The CDR3 coding sequence is TGTGCCAGCAGCGCAATGGGGCTAGGCGGGACCCAGTACTTC.

This clone was seen only a few times. V is TRBV13 and J is TRBJ2-1, with D uncertain. CDR1 is PRHDT, CDR2 FYEKMQ, per germline (reference sequence). The V end lost 4 bases, the J end lost 2 bases, and 9 bases lay between the germline ends. The CDR3 is 14 amino acids. This CDR3 reads CASSSVLAYNEQFF. CDR3 sequence (DNA): TGTGCCAGCAGCTCAGTGTTGGCCTACAATGAGCAGTTCTTC. The full variable domain, with the rest looked up from reference TRBV13 and TRBJ2-1, is AAGVIQSPRHLIKEKRETATLKCYPIPRHDTVYWYQQGPGQDPQFLISFYEKMQSDKGSIPDRFSAQQFSDYHSELNMSSLELGDSALYFCASSSVLAYNEQFFGPGTRLTVL.

The chain joins TRBV24-1 to TRBJ2-7; 7 bases are a match to TRBD1. Germline CDR1 KGHDR, CDR2 SFDVKD. CDR3 size: 17 residues. The V and J ends lost 4 bases and 0 bases, in that order; junction bases with no gene match: 11. Here the CDR3 DNA reads TGTGCCACCAGTGAACAGCCCCTGGACAGGAGCTCCTACGAGCAGTACTTC. Its protein product is CATSEQPLDRSSYEQYF.

CDR3 sequence (DNA): TGTGCCAGCAGTCCGACTAGATTTTACGAGCAGTACTTC. Protein: CASSPTRFYEQYF. The chain employs TRBV28 and TRBJ2-7; D might be TRBD2 (6 bases). This CDR3 is built from 13 residues. CDR1 MDHEN and CDR2 SYDVKM come from the germline V gene. V gave up 5 bases and J gave up 4 bases, with 12 bases separating them.

The chain links TRBV29-1 to TRBJ1-2; TRBD1 agrees at 8 bases. Germline V gene lookup returns CDR1 SQVTM and CDR2 ANQGSEA. V lost 8 bases to trimming and J lost 8 bases; unmatched junction nucleotides: 10. The CDR3 extends over 12 amino acids. The CDR3 region has the DNA TGCAGCACCACGACAGGGGCCGGGGGCTACACCTTC. Translating gives CSTTTGAGGYTF.

The genes are TRBV10-3 and TRBJ2-7; possibly TRBD1 for D (6 bases). CDR3 size: 16 residues. V gave up 0 bases and J gave up 5 bases, with 17 bases separating them. Germline V gene lookup returns CDR1 ENHRY and CDR2 SYGVKD. Written as DNA, the CDR3 is TGTGCCATCAGTGAGTCGAAAGGGGGAGATGTCCACGAGCAGTACTTC. This sequence encodes CAISESKGGDVHEQYF.

As concerns this clone: Sequence at one end of the junction differs from germline and may be a read error. J is TRBJ1-1 and V is TRBV4-3; maybe TRBD1 (6 bases). CDR3 length: 14 amino acids. Germline V gene lookup returns CDR1 LGHNA and CDR2 YSLEER. DNA of the CDR3: TGCGCCACCAGCCAAGGGGGGGGGAACACTGAAGCTTTCTTT. Protein product: CATSQGGGNTEAFF.

This rearrangement joins TRBV30 to TRBJ2-1; 12 nucleotides agree with TRBD2. V dropped 4 bases and J dropped 10; count of bases not matched to a gene: 14. Germline loops: CDR1 GTSNPN, CDR2 SVGIG (reference sequence). This CDR3 is 16 amino acids long. The CDR3 DNA follows: TGTGCCTGGAATAAGGGACTAGCGGGCGGAGTCGGGGAGCAGTTCTTC. This encodes CAWNKGLAGGVGEQFF.

The genes are TRBV7-6 and TRBJ2-3; no definite D call. V gave up 4 bases and J gave up 8 bases, with 19 bases separating them. This CDR3 is 15 amino acids long. Germline V gives CDR1 SGHVS, CDR2 FNYEAQ. DNA of the CDR3: TGTGCCAGCAGCTCCCCCCGGTCGCTTCCGGGTACGCAGTATTTT. It encodes CASSSPRSLPGTQYF.

V and J are TRBV6-2 or TRBV6-3 and TRBJ1-3; D may be TRBD1 (5 bases). The CDR3 loop spans 17 amino acids. Between the trimmed V and J ends, which lost 2 bases and 2 bases, there was a span of 16 bases. CDR1 is MNHEY and CDR2 is SVGEGT in the germline V gene. The CDR3 reads CASSYEPPGFTGNTIYF. Written as DNA, the CDR3 is TGTGCCAGCAGTTACGAACCTCCAGGGTTTACTGGAAACACCATATATTTT.

The chain uses TRBV6-5 and TRBJ1-6; D gene ambiguous. This CDR3 comprises 15 residues. Germline assignment: CDR1 MNHEY and CDR2 SVGAGI. V was pared by 2 bases and J by 0 bases, with 5 bases between. The CDR3 nucleotides are TGTGCCAGCAGTTACGGAGGCTCCTATAATTCACCCCTCCACTTT. Protein: CASSYGGSYNSPLHF.

J is TRBJ1-6 and V is TRBV3-1 (or the pseudogene TRBV3-2), with unresolved D. Between the trimmed V and J ends, which lost 1 base and 7 bases, there was a span of 5 bases. This CDR3 comprises 13 residues. Per germline, CDR1 LGHDT and CDR2 YNNKEL (reference sequence). DNA of the CDR3: TGTGCCAGCAGCCAAGCCCTCAATTCACCCCTCCACTTT. It encodes CASSQALNSPLHF.

V usage is TRBV7-3 and J usage is TRBJ1-4, with TRBD1 matching 7 bases. Looked up from germline, CDR1 is SGHTA and CDR2 is FQGTGA. With 1 base clipped from V and 6 bases from J, the junction kept 29 bases outside the gene matches. CDR3 size: 23 residues. The CDR3: CASSLKPLGGRQGASVSYEKLFF. CDR3 nucleotide sequence: TGTGCCAGCAGCTTAAAACCCCTCGGAGGTAGACAGGGCGCGAGTGTGAGTTATGAAAAACTGTTTTTT.

The chain joins TRBV19 to TRBJ2-1, with a tentative D call TRBD1 (5 bases). CDR1 and CDR2 from the germline V gene are LNHDA and SQIVND (reference sequence). The CDR3 is 15 amino acids. V was clipped by 2 bases and J by 6 bases, with 14 bases between them. In nucleotides, the CDR3 is TGTGCCAGTAGTATACACCCAGGGAACTTCAATGAGCAGTTCTTC. Its translation is CASSIHPGNFNEQFF.